The clone carrying this T cell receptor (beta chain) was detected ten times or more. Its antigen is not known. This entry comes from a study of early T cells in non-severe SARS-CoV-2 infection. Looking at the study overall: Chains stayed unpaired after sequencing of bulk RNA from unsorted whole blood.

Study-wide results and limits: Sequences matched to VDJdb favored anti-spike CD8 responses, while private and CD4 specificities were missed.

Germline CDR1 is SGHRS and CDR2 is YFSETQ. The CDR3 is 13 residues long. The V gene end was trimmed by 4 bases and the J gene end by 3 bases; junction bases not matched to a gene: 4. The TCR library protocol was used to attach unique molecular identifiers. These identifiers were attached to individual cDNA molecules. TCRdb re-derived calls from the 5' RACE reads in MiXCR, one entry per CDR3 protein. The table records roughly 25,000 distinct CDR3 sequences, roughly 5% of them present only once. The receptor was derived from an adult who was a healthcare worker with PCR-confirmed SARS-CoV-2 infection or an uninfected control (not recorded which). The V gene is TRBV5-1, the J gene TRBJ2-7, with TRBD1 matching 7 bases. Source material: whole blood. CDR3 region: CASSPGQYYEQYF. CDR3 DNA sequence: TGCGCCAGCAGCCCGGGACAGTACTACGAGCAGTACTTC.